These 25 T cell receptor beta chains originate from one sample sequenced in a study of blood T cells in healthy people across ages. Using a J-beta primer mix together with a sample-barcoded 5' primer, a second PCR was run for about 6 to 12 cycles. TCRdb re-analysed the 5' RACE reads in MiXCR, keeping a single row per CDR3 protein. The sample has 1.5 million or so distinct CDR3 sequences, approximately 39% seen once. The sample taken for sequencing was blood. The source of these receptors is a woman younger than 30 in good health.

The J gene is TRBJ2-5, the V gene TRBV20-1; D is unresolved. The CDR3 has 12 amino acids. Trimming removed 3 bases at V and 3 bases at J, with 8 bases between. Germline loops: CDR1 DFQATT, CDR2 SNEGSKA (reference sequence). CDR3 amino acids: CSASTIEETQYF. The DNA for the CDR3 is TGCAGTGCTAGTACAATAGAAGAGACCCAGTACTTC.

This clonotype occurred a few times. The rearrangement joins TRBV6-2 or TRBV6-3 to TRBJ2-3; TRBD2 matches at 14 bases. With V trimmed by 5 bases and J by 9 bases, 13 bases remained unmatched. Germline lookup yields CDR1 MNHEY and CDR2 SVGEGT. There are 17 residues in the CDR3. CDR3 DNA sequence: TGTGCCAGCAGTCCGGGGACTAGCGGGGGCCCAATCGTGACGCAGTATTTT. Translation: CASSPGTSGGPIVTQYF.

There are many counts of this clonotype. The chain uses TRBV28 and TRBJ2-1; D gene unclear. CDR1 is MDHEN, CDR2 SYDVKM, per germline. Deletions cut 5 bases from V and 6 bases from J, with 5 bases between. CDR3 length: 11 residues. CDR3 DNA sequence: TGTGCCAGCAGTAGACCCAATGAGCAGTTCTTC. Encoded protein: CASSRPNEQFF. The full variable domain, in which reference TRBV28 and TRBJ2-1 provide the parts outside the CDR3, is DVKVTQSSRYLVKRTGEKVFLECVQDMDHENMFWYRQDPGLGLRLIYFSYDVKMKEKGDIPEGYSVSREKKERFSLILESASTNQTSMYLCASSRPNEQFFGPGTRLTVL.

This clonotype was seen a few times. V is TRBV28 and J is TRBJ2-5; a weak D match, TRBD2 (5 bases). The germline V gene encodes CDR1 MDHEN and CDR2 SYDVKM. The CDR3 extends over 13 amino acids. Trimming stripped 5 bases from V and 5 bases from J, with 12 bases between. CDR3 protein: CASSTLGEETQYF. The CDR3 region has the DNA TGTGCCAGCAGTACCCTCGGGGAGGAGACCCAGTACTTC.

Only a few counts were recorded for this clonotype. The chain employs TRBV29-1 and TRBJ1-1; the D is unclear. Per germline, CDR1 SQVTM and CDR2 ANQGSEA. The CDR3 runs 11 residues. Trimming removed 4 bases from V and 5 bases from J, with 8 bases in between. CDR3 loop: CSVVGVTEAFF. The CDR3 DNA is TGCAGCGTTGTTGGGGTAACTGAAGCTTTCTTT.

This sequence joins TRBV25-1 and TRBJ2-3; 10 bases match TRBD2. The V segment lost 6 bases and the J segment 4 bases; nucleotides outside the gene matches: 7. Germline V gene lookup returns CDR1 MGHDK and CDR2 SYGVNS. The CDR3 length is 15 residues. Here the CDR3 reads CASREGLASPDTQYF. As DNA, the CDR3 is TGTGCCAGCAGGGAGGGACTAGCGAGCCCAGATACGCAGTATTTT. Combining the CDR3 with reference TRBV25-1 and TRBJ2-3 gives the whole variable domain EADIYQTPRYLVIGTGKKITLECSQTMGHDKMYWYQQDPGMELHLIHYSYGVNSTEKGDLSSESTVSRIRTEHFPLTLESARPSHTSQYLCASREGLASPDTQYFGPGTRLTVL.

This clonotype has more than one count but fewer than ten. CDR3 nucleotides: TGCAGTGCTACGACAGGGGGCTCCAGGGTCACTGAAGCTTTCTTT. Its translation: CSATTGGSRVTEAFF. J is TRBJ1-1 and V is TRBV20-1; 10 bases are shared with TRBD1. The J segment lost 4 bases and the V segment lost 4 bases, leaving 9 bases of the junction unmatched. The germline gives CDR1 DFQATT, CDR2 SNEGSKA (reference sequence). CDR3 length: 15 residues.

This clonotype was counted at least ten times. CDR3 sequence reads: CASSQADRGIQYF. The DNA of the CDR3 is TGCGCCAGCAGCCAAGCCGACAGGGGAATTCAGTACTTC. The chain combines TRBV4-3 with TRBJ2-4; TRBD1 matches at 8 bases. Germline CDR1 LGHNA, CDR2 YSLEER. CDR3 length: 13 residues. V lost 1 base to trimming and J lost 10 bases; unmatched junction nucleotides: 3.

The chain carries TRBV10-2 and TRBJ2-1, with D perhaps matching TRBD1 or TRBD2 (5 bases each). Germline values: CDR1 WSHSY, CDR2 SAAADI. The CDR3 is 13 residues long. V gave up 4 bases and J gave up 7 bases, with 11 bases separating them. The CDR3 protein is CASSGGGPNEQFF. CDR3 bases: TGCGCCAGCAGTGGTGGGGGACCTAATGAGCAGTTCTTC.

The gene calls are TRBV6-2 or TRBV6-3 and TRBJ2-7; D ambiguous. Germline loops: CDR1 MNHEY, CDR2 SVGEGT. The V end lost 0 bases, the J end lost 2 bases, and 5 bases lay between the germline ends. The CDR3 totals 13 residues. The CDR3 loop is CASSYSQTYEQYF. The CDR3 bases are TGTGCCAGCAGTTACTCACAGACCTACGAGCAGTACTTC.

This clonotype was detected a few times. This chain uses TRBV4-3 with TRBJ1-2; a possible D gene is TRBD1 (5 bases). The germline V and J ends were trimmed by 0 bases and 1 base, with 6 bases remaining between them. CDR1 is LGHNA and CDR2 is YSLEER in the germline V gene. The CDR3 length is 14 residues. CDR3 sequence (DNA): TGCGCCAGCAGCCAAGATGACAGTAACTATGGCTACACCTTC. Translated: CASSQDDSNYGYTF.

J is TRBJ2-5 and V is TRBV27, with TRBD2 identical over 10 bases. CDR3 length: 17 residues. The V segment lost 0 bases and the J segment 2 bases; nucleotides outside the gene matches: 6. Looked up from germline, CDR1 is MNHEY and CDR2 is SMNVEV (reference sequence). The CDR3 nucleotides read TGTGCCAGCAGTTTATCCCCAGCGGGAGGGCTACAAGAGACCCAGTACTTC. Translated: CASSLSPAGGLQETQYF.

This clonotype occurred a few times. The gene calls are TRBV27 and TRBJ1-2; unclear D gene. Trimming took off 3 bases at V and 4 bases at J, with 12 bases between the two ends. Looked up from germline, CDR1 is MNHEY and CDR2 is SMNVEV (reference sequence). The CDR3 has 14 amino acids. As DNA, the CDR3 is TGTGCCAGCAGTTTGGCAGTCGCTGGCTATGGCTACACCTTC. This gives the protein CASSLAVAGYGYTF.

In regard to this clonotype: One junction end disagrees with the germline gene, perhaps due to a read error. CDR3 loop: CATSKASEAGYTF. CDR3 nucleotide sequence: TGTGCCACCAGTAAGGCCTCCGAGGCTGGCTACACCTTC. The rearrangement uses TRBV10-3 and TRBJ1-2; D is undetermined. The length of the CDR3 is 13 residues. Looked up from germline, CDR1 is ENHRY and CDR2 is SYGVKD.

This chain connects TRBV5-1 to TRBJ1-1; no clear D. This CDR3 is 14 amino acids long. V shed 0 bases and J shed 1 base, with 7 bases lying between them. Germline CDR1 and CDR2: SGHRS and YFSETQ. The CDR3 DNA follows: TGCGCCAGCAGCTTGGGGACTGAGAACACTGAAGCTTTCTTT. Translation: CASSLGTENTEAFF.

This clonotype was seen more than once but under ten times. V and J are TRBV9 and TRBJ1-2, with D tentatively TRBD1 (5 bases). Germline V lookup: CDR1 SGDLS, CDR2 YYNGEE. CDR3 length equals 14 residues. Trimming left V 4 bases short and J 4 bases short, with 14 bases between. The CDR3, as DNA: TGTGCCAGCAGCAACTGGGGGGGGAGCTATGGCTACACCTTC. Residues: CASSNWGGSYGYTF.

CDR3 in amino acids: CASSLMSTEAFF. The DNA for the CDR3 is TGTGCCAGCAGTTTGATGTCCACTGAAGCTTTCTTT. V usage is TRBV28 and J usage is TRBJ1-1; D gene unclear. Trimming cost V 3 bases and J 4 bases, with 6 bases left between them. CDR1 and CDR2 from the germline V gene are MDHEN and SYDVKM. The CDR3 runs 12 residues.

Of note for this clonotype: Mismatch with germline at one junction end may stem from a read error. The chain joins TRBV20-1 to TRBJ2-5; D remains unclear. The end of the DNA is better explained by TRBJ2-7, so the J call may be wrong. Germline V lookup: CDR1 DFQATT, CDR2 SNEGSKA (reference sequence). This CDR3 spans 14 amino acids. CDR3 coding DNA: TGCAGTGTTAGAGATGTTTCGGTGTCCAACGAGCAGTACTTC. Encoded protein: CSVRDVSVSNEQYF.

The chain uses TRBV20-1 and TRBJ2-1; 16 bases are a match to TRBD2. V lost 4 bases, J lost 12 bases, and 9 bases stayed unmatched. The CDR3 loop spans 15 amino acids. In germline, CDR1 is DFQATT, CDR2 SNEGSKA (reference sequence). The CDR3 is CSATGTSGGGRRQFF. The CDR3 DNA reads TGCAGTGCTACCGGGACTAGCGGGGGGGGTCGAAGGCAGTTCTTC.

The sample holds a few counts of this clonotype. The genes are TRBV11-2 and TRBJ2-4, with D hard to call. The germline gives CDR1 SGHAT, CDR2 FQNNGV. The germline V and J ends were trimmed by 1 base and 0 bases, with 10 bases remaining between them. The CDR3 is 16 residues long. The CDR3 DNA reads as TGTGCCAGCAGCTTAGTGGAGACTCTAGCCAAAAACATTCAGTACTTC. Residues: CASSLVETLAKNIQYF. The whole variable domain, filled in from reference TRBV11-2 and TRBJ2-4, reads EAGVAQSPRYKIIEKRQSVAFWCNPISGHATLYWYQQILGQGPKLLIQFQNNGVVDDSQLPKDRFSAERLKGVDSTLKIQPAKLEDSAVYLCASSLVETLAKNIQYFGAGTRLSVL.

This clonotype showed up just a few times. The chain couples TRBV6-2 or TRBV6-3 to TRBJ2-7; D perhaps matches TRBD1 (5 bases). CDR1 MNHEY and CDR2 SVGEGT come from the germline V gene. Trimming removed 6 bases at V and 2 bases at J, with 23 bases between. The length of the CDR3 is 17 residues. CDR3 in DNA: TGTGCCAGCAGGGACATCGGGCTCGGACGCAAACCCTACGAGCAGTACTTC. Translation: CASRDIGLGRKPYEQYF.

This clonotype was seen only a few times. The chain recombines TRBV11-2 with TRBJ2-1, with 12 nucleotides matching TRBD1. J gave up 9 bases and V 5 bases, and 8 bases lay outside the gene matches. Germline-derived CDR1 and CDR2 are SGHAT and FQNNGV. CDR3 length: 15 amino acids. The CDR3 here is CASSARDRGRREQFF. The CDR3 coding sequence is TGTGCCAGCAGCGCCCGGGACAGGGGGCGCCGTGAGCAGTTCTTC. The full variable domain, with the rest looked up from reference TRBV11-2 and TRBJ2-1, is EAGVAQSPRYKIIEKRQSVAFWCNPISGHATLYWYQQILGQGPKLLIQFQNNGVVDDSQLPKDRFSAERLKGVDSTLKIQPAKLEDSAVYLCASSARDRGRREQFFGPGTRLTVL.

The J gene is TRBJ2-5, the V gene TRBV29-1; 7 bases align to TRBD1. Per germline, CDR1 SQVTM and CDR2 ANQGSEA. The CDR3 is 12 amino acids. V trimming: 5 bases; J trimming: 7 bases; junction bases outside the gene matches: 7. CDR3 region: CSVWGTARTQYF. CDR3 in DNA: TGCAGCGTTTGGGGGACAGCCAGGACCCAGTACTTC.

J is TRBJ2-4 and V is TRBV7-9; the match to TRBD2 covers 9 bases. With 5 bases clipped from V and 13 bases from J, the junction kept 12 bases outside the gene matches. This CDR3 region has 14 residues. From germline, CDR1 is SEHNR and CDR2 FQNEAQ (reference sequence). The CDR3 protein is CASSPRGGRAVQYF. In DNA, the CDR3 is TGTGCCAGCAGCCCGCGGGGGGGCCGTGCGGTGCAGTACTTC.

This chain's CDR3 is CASSLSISYRYNEQFF. The CDR3 nucleotides read TGTGCCAGCAGTTTATCGATTAGTTATAGGTACAATGAGCAGTTCTTC. The gene calls are TRBV27 and TRBJ2-1; D is ambiguous. CDR3 length: 16 amino acids. The germline V and J ends were trimmed by 0 bases and 4 bases, with 13 bases remaining between them. Germline V CDR1 and CDR2: MNHEY, SMNVEV (reference sequence).